The 26 T cell receptor beta chains below were found in one sample sequenced in a study of blood T cell repertoires in COVID-19. Clones were read by immunoSEQ multiplex PCR, and TCRdb kept only the in-frame ones, dropping some. This sample has approximately 280,000 clones; roughly 83% occur once, and the top ten carry more than 1.4%. Sequencing input: peripheral blood. The receptors shown here come from a human donor with COVID-19, enrolled during active disease. The donor label of this sample is uncertain.

The rearrangement links TRBV5-6 to TRBJ2-1; D not certain. Between the trimmed V and J ends, which lost 0 bases and 6 bases, there was a span of 10 bases. The CDR3 is 14 amino acids. Looked up from germline, CDR1 is SGHDT and CDR2 is YYEEEE. CDR3 residues: CASSLARSGNEQFF. Here the CDR3 DNA reads TGTGCCAGCAGCTTGGCTAGAAGTGGCAATGAGCAGTTCTTC.

The rearrangement links TRBV20-1 to TRBJ1-1; tentatively, D is TRBD1 (5 bases). The CDR3 is 15 amino acids. The ends were cut back, 3 bases at V and 3 bases at J, with 17 bases in the middle. Germline V gene sequence: CDR1 DFQATT, CDR2 SNEGSKA (reference sequence). The CDR3 bases are TGCAGTGCTAGTCACTCAGGGAGGTGGGACACTGAAGCTTTCTTT. Translated: CSASHSGRWDTEAFF.

This sequence joins TRBV28 and TRBJ2-4; 7 bases fit TRBD1. Unmatched junction bases numbered 4, after V lost 10 bases and J lost 1 base. The CDR3 loop spans 13 amino acids. Germline CDR1 is MDHEN and CDR2 is SYDVKM. CDR3 loop: CAIMDRAKNIQYF. The CDR3 nucleotides read TGTGCCATCATGGACAGGGCCAAAAACATTCAGTACTTC.

The rearrangement joins TRBV19 to TRBJ2-7; 11 nucleotides align to TRBD1. V was clipped by 8 bases and J by 4 bases; unmatched bases: 1. The CDR3 consists of 12 residues. From germline, CDR1 is LNHDA and CDR2 SQIVND (reference sequence). The CDR3 region is CASGQGAYEQYF. Here the CDR3 DNA reads TGTGCCAGTGGACAGGGGGCGTACGAGCAGTACTTC.

In DNA form, the CDR3 reads TGTGCCTGGAGTCAGGCTAGCGTCAACAATGAGCAGTTCTTC. This gives the protein CAWSQASVNNEQFF. This chain connects TRBV30 to TRBJ2-1; TRBD2 is a possible D gene (6 bases). Trimming took 2 bases from V and 5 from J, leaving 13 bases between them. Germline CDR1 GTSNPN, CDR2 SVGIG (reference sequence). The CDR3 spans 14 residues.

This chain links TRBV5-4 with TRBJ1-2; tentatively, D is TRBD1 (6 bases). CDR3 size: 15 residues. Germline CDR1 and CDR2: SGHNT and YYREEE (reference sequence). V lost 0 bases and J lost 2, with 11 bases in between. The CDR3 nucleotides read TGTGCCAGCAGCTTGGAACAGGGTAGAAACTATGGCTACACCTTC. Protein sequence: CASSLEQGRNYGYTF.

This chain connects TRBV15 to TRBJ2-3; maybe TRBD2 (6 bases). In germline, CDR1 is LNHNV, CDR2 YYDKDF (reference sequence). The length of the CDR3 is 18 residues. V was cut by 0 bases and J by 2 bases, with 18 bases left in between. The CDR3 DNA follows: TGTGCCACCAGCAGAGATAGTAACTACGGGGGAGCCACAGATACGCAGTATTTT. Protein product: CATSRDSNYGGATDTQYF.

The chain recombines TRBV18 with TRBJ1-2, with D possibly matching TRBD1 (5 bases). CDR1 is KGHSH, CDR2 LQKENI, per germline. This CDR3 spans 13 amino acids. The germline V and J ends were trimmed by 6 bases and 6 bases, with 14 bases remaining between them. CDR3: CASSQAGKDGYTF. CDR3 nucleotide sequence: TGTGCCAGCTCCCAGGCAGGGAAGGATGGCTACACCTTC.

This clone was seen more than once but under ten times. The gene calls are TRBV28 and TRBJ2-3, with TRBD2 matching 11 bases. V shed 4 bases and J 3 bases; nucleotides not matched to a gene: 6. Germline V gives CDR1 MDHEN, CDR2 SYDVKM. CDR3 size: 16 residues. Here the CDR3 DNA reads TGTGCCAGCAGTTCAGGACTAGCGGGCCGGACAGATACGCAGTATTTT. Its translation: CASSSGLAGRTDTQYF. Supplemented by reference TRBV28 and TRBJ2-3, the full variable domain reads DVKVTQSSRYLVKRTGEKVFLECVQDMDHENMFWYRQDPGLGLRLIYFSYDVKMKEKGDIPEGYSVSREKKERFSLILESASTNQTSMYLCASSSGLAGRTDTQYFGPGTRLTVL.

The chain carries TRBV30 and TRBJ2-1, with 12 nucleotides matching TRBD2. With V trimmed by 2 bases and J by 3 bases, 5 bases remained unmatched. Germline CDR1 is GTSNPN and CDR2 is SVGIG (reference sequence). CDR3 size: 16 residues. The CDR3 DNA follows: TGTGCCTGGAGTACCGGACTAGCGGGAAACTACAATGAGCAGTTCTTC. Protein: CAWSTGLAGNYNEQFF.

The chain joins TRBV6-5 to TRBJ1-5; TRBD1 matches at 8 bases. Germline loops: CDR1 MNHEY, CDR2 SVGAGI. Trimming cost V 5 bases and J 3 bases; bases outside gene matches: 3. This CDR3 is built from 14 residues. The CDR3 here is CASSSRGPNQPQHF. CDR3 sequence (DNA): TGTGCCAGCAGTAGCAGGGGGCCCAATCAGCCCCAGCATTTT.

The V gene is TRBV30, the J gene TRBJ1-1; no clear D. The CDR3 length is 14 residues. V was trimmed by 0 bases and J by 1 base, leaving 9 bases between them. Germline values: CDR1 GTSNPN, CDR2 SVGIG (reference sequence). For the CDR3, the DNA is TGTGCCTGGAGTGTAACGGTTGGGAACACTGAAGCTTTCTTT. It codes for CAWSVTVGNTEAFF.

V gene TRBV2 combines with J gene TRBJ2-1, with TRBD2 matching over 8 bases. After removal of 2 bases from V and 6 bases from J, the junction contained 6 bases not matched to a gene. Germline V gene lookup returns CDR1 SNHLY and CDR2 FYNNEI. The CDR3 is 15 residues long. CDR3 sequence (DNA): TGTGCCAGCAGTGAATTGGCGGGAGGATTCAATGAGCAGTTCTTC. Protein sequence: CASSELAGGFNEQFF. The whole variable domain, remainder taken from reference TRBV2 and TRBJ2-1, is EPEVTQTPSHQVTQMGQEVILRCVPISNHLYFYWYRQILGQKVEFLVSFYNNEISEKSEIFDDQFSVERPDGSNFTLKIRSTKLEDSAMYFCASSELAGGFNEQFFGPGTRLTVL.

The chain has TRBV13 and TRBJ2-3; 14 bases are shared with TRBD2. The CDR3 is made up of 20 amino acids. V lost 5 bases, J lost 4 bases, and 17 bases stayed unmatched. In germline, CDR1 is PRHDT, CDR2 FYEKMQ (reference sequence). The CDR3: CASSQRRLAGGPWKPDTQYF. The CDR3 DNA sequence: TGTGCCAGCAGCCAGCGTAGACTAGCGGGAGGGCCGTGGAAGCCAGATACGCAGTATTTT.

The chain couples TRBV11-3 to TRBJ2-2; 8 bases match TRBD2. This CDR3 is 14 amino acids long. V was pared by 5 bases and J by 4 bases, with 3 bases of the junction left unmatched. Germline V gene lookup returns CDR1 SGHNT and CDR2 YENEEA. In DNA, the CDR3 is TGTGCCAGCAGCGCCCGGGAGGGCACCGGGGAGCTGTTTTTT. As protein: CASSAREGTGELFF. Full variable domain (rest looked up from reference TRBV11-3 and TRBJ2-2): EAGVVQSPRYKIIEKKQPVAFWCNPISGHNTLYWYLQNLGQGPELLIRYENEEAVDDSQLPKDRFSAERLKGVDSTLKIQPAELGDSAVYLCASSAREGTGELFFGEGSRLTVL.

The rearrangement links TRBV7-9 to TRBJ1-5; unclear D gene. This CDR3 region has 16 residues. Germline CDR1 is SEHNR and CDR2 is FQNEAQ (reference sequence). V was clipped by 1 base and J by 7 bases, with 17 bases between them. CDR3: CASSLVGGPDGQPQHF. CDR3 coding DNA: TGTGCCAGCAGCTTAGTCGGAGGACCGGATGGACAGCCCCAGCATTTT.

The V call is TRBV28, the J call TRBJ2-3; TRBD2 matches at 11 bases. The CDR3 consists of 17 residues. Trimming at V came to 3 bases and at J to 5 bases, leaving 10 bases not matched to a gene. Germline-derived CDR1 and CDR2 are MDHEN and SYDVKM. The DNA for the CDR3 is TGTGCCAGCAGTTTCCCTAGCGGGAGGCTTCTCGGAGATACGCAGTATTTT. It encodes CASSFPSGRLLGDTQYF.

The rearrangement links TRBV29-1 to TRBJ2-5, with D uncertain. The CDR3 has 10 amino acids. Trimming shortened V by 7 bases and J by 3 bases, and 6 bases separated the two germline ends. Per the germline V gene, CDR1 is SQVTM and CDR2 is ANQGSEA. Here the CDR3 DNA reads TGCAGCGGTTTAGAAGAGACCCAGTACTTC. As protein: CSGLEETQYF.

This chain connects TRBV11-1 to TRBJ1-1; D may be TRBD1 (5 bases). CDR1 and CDR2 (germline): SGHAT, FQDESV (reference sequence). V was shortened by 5 bases and J by 6 bases, with 13 bases between the two germline ends. The CDR3 is made up of 13 amino acids. In DNA, the CDR3 is TGTGCCAGCAGCAAGCCATCCAGGGCTGAAGCTTTCTTT. This sequence encodes CASSKPSRAEAFF.

V usage is TRBV5-1 and J usage is TRBJ1-4, with 8 positions matching TRBD1. The CDR3 is 15 amino acids. V trimming: 3 bases; J trimming: 7 bases; junction bases outside the gene matches: 8. Germline V CDR1 and CDR2: SGHRS, YFSETQ. This CDR3 reads CASSWVTGVGEKLFF. The CDR3 DNA reads as TGCGCCAGCAGCTGGGTGACAGGGGTGGGTGAAAAACTGTTTTTT.

This clone was picked up a small number of times. The V call is TRBV7-9, the J call TRBJ1-2; a weak D match, TRBD1 (6 bases). CDR1 and CDR2 from the germline V gene are SEHNR and FQNEAQ (reference sequence). V shed 2 bases and J shed 6 bases, with 22 bases lying between them. The CDR3 is 17 residues long. The DNA for the CDR3 is TGTGCCAGCAGCTTATTTGGAGGAGGCAGGGGATTTGATGGCTACACCTTC. Amino acids: CASSLFGGGRGFDGYTF.

J is TRBJ2-1 and V is TRBV7-2; TRBD1 agrees at 8 bases. V was clipped by 1 base and J by 5 bases; unmatched bases: 7. Germline V CDR1 and CDR2: SGHTA, FQGNSA. This CDR3 region has 16 residues. CDR3 sequence: CASSLGDRQIHNEQFF. CDR3 sequence (DNA): TGTGCCAGCAGCTTAGGGGACAGGCAGATACACAATGAGCAGTTCTTC.

This chain links TRBV10-3 with TRBJ2-7; 7 positions match TRBD1. Trimming cost V 6 bases and J 6 bases; bases outside gene matches: 8. CDR3 size: 13 residues. Germline V gene data show CDR1 as ENHRY and CDR2 as SYGVKD. The CDR3 coding sequence is TGTGCCATCAGGTCCCCAGGGGGTATCGAGCAGTACTTC. Its protein product is CAIRSPGGIEQYF.

CDR3 sequence (DNA): TGTGCCAGCATTCCGGACAGGGGCACTGAAGCTTTCTTT. This sequence encodes CASIPDRGTEAFF. This chain uses TRBV27 with TRBJ1-1; 9 bases align to TRBD1. J was trimmed by 4 bases and V by 7 bases; bases with no gene match: 4. Germline CDR1 and CDR2: MNHEY and SMNVEV (reference sequence). The CDR3 runs to 13 residues.

This rearrangement joins TRBV24-1 to TRBJ2-7; TRBD2 agrees at 8 bases. The CDR3 sequence is 15 residues long. V shed 1 base and J 5 bases; nucleotides not matched to a gene: 6. In germline, CDR1 is KGHDR, CDR2 SFDVKD. The CDR3 DNA reads TGTGCCACCAGTGATTTTGGCGGGAGGATGGACGAGCAGTACTTC. Protein: CATSDFGGRMDEQYF.

The V call is TRBV6-6, the J call TRBJ2-1, with a weak D call TRBD1 (6 bases). Germline CDR1 MNHNY, CDR2 SVGAGI (reference sequence). The CDR3 is 18 amino acids. Between the trimmed V and J ends, which lost 5 bases and 5 bases, there was a span of 25 bases. The CDR3 sequence is CASSQTLLSGERNNEQFF. The CDR3 nucleotides read TGTGCCAGCAGTCAAACGCTTTTGTCAGGGGAAAGGAACAATGAGCAGTTCTTC.